This T cell receptor beta chain was identified during a study of shared clonotypes between healthy human individuals. Turning to this clone: What it binds is unknown. The same CDR3 can be traced to other DNA sequences in this sample.

Study-level results: The donor pool, a small one, limited the genetic and exposure-history diversity represented. The sharing of 5% to 6.5% of naive CD4 clonotypes was seen across several donors.

TCRdb keeps only in-frame clones here, not all; method: immunoSEQ multiplex PCR. The table has 650,000 to 750,000 clones, about two thirds seen once. Deletions cut 4 bases from V and 3 bases from J, with 7 bases between. In germline, CDR1 is SQVTM, CDR2 ANQGSEA. The CDR3 consists of 11 residues. The origin of this receptor is a woman aged 30 to 39 in good health. Sequences were obtained from memory CD4+ T cells sorted from blood. As to subset: CD45RA-negative fraction. The chain carries TRBV29-1 and TRBJ2-7; D is possibly TRBD1 (5 bases). Written as DNA, the CDR3 is TGCAGCGTTGGTGACAGCTACGAGCAGTACTTC. Its translation is CSVGDSYEQYF.